The 26 T cell receptor beta chains below all came from one sample that was sequenced in a study of cytomegalovirus exposure and HLA in healthy donors. Use of 60 Vbeta and 13 Jbeta primers characterized the PCR. The table came from immunoSEQ multiplex PCR; TCRdb's copy has only in-frame clones and leaves some out. The sample yields fewer than 45,000 clones, about two thirds seen once. Sample: PBMCs. The receptors stem from a young woman in good health and CMV-seronegative.

This clone was seen only a few times. In DNA, the CDR3 is TGTGCCAGTTGGGGGACGGGAGGGAACACCGGGGAGCTGTTTTTT. As protein: CASWGTGGNTGELFF. The V and J genes are TRBV7-8 and TRBJ2-2, with 7 bases that match TRBD2. The trim removed 9 bases at V and 1 base at J, leaving 8 bases unmatched. This CDR3 is 15 amino acids long. Looked up from germline, CDR1 is SGHVS and CDR2 is FQNEAQ.

The count of this clone is one. This CDR3 is CASSLRGPPNEQFF. The CDR3 DNA sequence: TGTGCCAGCAGCTTAAGAGGGCCCCCCAATGAGCAGTTCTTC. This chain uses TRBV7-9 with TRBJ2-1; D is possibly TRBD2 (5 bases). CDR3 length equals 14 residues. The germline CDR1 and CDR2 sequences are SEHNR and FQNEAQ (reference sequence). Trimming stripped 2 bases from V and 6 bases from J, with 11 bases between.

The genes are TRBV4-2 and TRBJ2-5; TRBD1 is a possible D gene (5 bases). This CDR3 has 15 residues. Germline CDR1 and CDR2: LGHNA and YNFKEQ. V lost 1 base to trimming and J lost 2 bases, with 11 bases between them. Here the CDR3 DNA reads TGTGCCAGCAGCCAAGGTCGACAGCTACAAGAGACCCAGTACTTC. It specifies CASSQGRQLQETQYF.

J is TRBJ2-7 and V is TRBV29-1; the D gene is possibly TRBD1 (6 bases). This CDR3 has 12 amino acids. Germline V gene lookup returns CDR1 SQVTM and CDR2 ANQGSEA. Deletions cut 6 bases from V and 2 bases from J, with 11 bases between. In DNA form, the CDR3 reads TGCAGCGTCCTGGACAGCACCTACGAGCAGTACTTC. This encodes CSVLDSTYEQYF.

V and J are TRBV7-6 and TRBJ1-1, with TRBD1 identical over 7 bases. The CDR3 is 14 residues long. Germline V gives CDR1 SGHVS, CDR2 FNYEAQ. Trimming at V came to 3 bases and at J to 3 bases, leaving 4 bases not matched to a gene. The CDR3 bases are TGTGCCAGCAGCTTCACCGGGACAGACACTGAAGCTTTCTTT. Protein product: CASSFTGTDTEAFF. The full variable domain, rest sourced from reference TRBV7-6 and TRBJ1-1, is GAGVSQSPRYKVTKRGQDVALRCDPISGHVSLYWYRQALGQGPEFLTYFNYEAQQDKSGLPNDRFSAERPEGSISTLTIQRTEQRDSAMYRCASSFTGTDTEAFFGQGTRLTVV.

The rearrangement links TRBV10-3 to TRBJ1-4, with D perhaps TRBD1 (5 bases). The germline V gene encodes CDR1 ENHRY and CDR2 SYGVKD. The CDR3 contains 14 residues. Trimming took 2 bases from V and 8 from J, leaving 12 bases between them. CDR3 loop: CAISEPGFREKLFF. The DNA for the CDR3 is TGTGCCATCAGTGAGCCAGGGTTCAGGGAAAAACTGTTTTTT.

The V call is TRBV6-4, the J call TRBJ1-1, with D hard to call. The ends were cut back, 4 bases at V and 1 base at J, with 7 bases in the middle. Looked up from germline, CDR1 is MRHNA and CDR2 is SNTAGT. The CDR3 consists of 13 residues. Written as DNA, the CDR3 is TGTGCCAGCAGTGTACACAGGAACACTGAAGCTTTCTTT. Translating it yields CASSVHRNTEAFF.

This clone has only a few counts. The chain employs TRBV6-1 and TRBJ1-5; D possibly corresponds to TRBD1 (6 bases). The CDR3 length is 15 residues. Trimming left V 8 bases short and J 2 bases short, with 16 bases between. Germline CDR1 MNHNS, CDR2 SASEGT. In DNA, the CDR3 is TGTGCCAGCTCCGGGACACAGGGCGGCAATCAGCCCCAGCATTTT. Translating it yields CASSGTQGGNQPQHF.

The V call is TRBV5-4, the J call TRBJ1-1; D call uncertain. Looked up from germline, CDR1 is SGHNT and CDR2 is YYREEE (reference sequence). Trimming pared 5 bases from V and 0 bases from J, leaving 8 bases between. CDR3 size: 13 residues. The CDR3 here is CASRLQLNTEAFF. CDR3 sequence (DNA): TGTGCCAGCAGGTTACAGCTGAACACTGAAGCTTTCTTT. Full variable domain (rest looked up from reference TRBV5-4 and TRBJ1-1): ETGVTQSPTHLIKTRGQQVTLRCSSQSGHNTVSWYQQALGQGPQFIFQYYREEENGRGNFPPRFSGLQFPNYSSELNVNALELDDSALYLCASRLQLNTEAFFGQGTRLTVV.

This chain connects TRBV20-1 to TRBJ1-1; D is uncertain. This CDR3 has 10 amino acids. The V gene lost 6 bases and the J gene lost 4 bases, with 6 bases spanning the gap. Germline loops: CDR1 DFQATT, CDR2 SNEGSKA (reference sequence). CDR3 nucleotides: TGCAGTGCGGGGAGCACTGAAGCTTTCTTT. Its protein product is CSAGSTEAFF.

The chain links TRBV5-1 to TRBJ2-7, with D perhaps matching TRBD1 (6 bases). The CDR3 has 13 residues. The V gene lost 5 bases and the J gene lost 5 bases, with 14 bases spanning the gap. The germline gives CDR1 SGHRS, CDR2 YFSETQ. The CDR3: CASSLTGSDEQYF. CDR3 coding DNA: TGCGCCAGCAGTTTGACAGGTTCCGACGAGCAGTACTTC.

The J gene is TRBJ2-1, the V gene TRBV19, with D possibly TRBD2 on 5 matching bases. V was trimmed by 3 bases and J by 5 bases, leaving 11 bases between them. This CDR3 is 14 amino acids long. Looked up from germline, CDR1 is LNHDA and CDR2 is SQIVND (reference sequence). The CDR3 region has the DNA TGTGCCAGTAGTATCTTAGCGCAAAACAATGAGCAGTTCTTC. As protein: CASSILAQNNEQFF. Full variable domain (outside the CDR3, taken from reference TRBV19 and TRBJ2-1): DGGITQSPKYLFRKEGQNVTLSCEQNLNHDAMYWYRQDPGQGLRLIYYSQIVNDFQKGDIAEGYSVSREKKESFPLTVTSAQKNPTAFYLCASSILAQNNEQFFGPGTRLTVL.

The chain joins TRBV5-1 to TRBJ2-5, with D possibly being TRBD2 (5 bases). Germline V lookup: CDR1 SGHRS, CDR2 YFSETQ. V dropped 0 bases and J dropped 4 bases, with 13 bases sitting between them. CDR3 length equals 15 residues. The CDR3 DNA reads as TGCGCCAGCAGCTTGGCCTTGGGAGAGGCAGAGACCCAGTACTTC. This translates into CASSLALGEAETQYF.

The chain is built from TRBV13 and TRBJ2-5; 9 bases are a match to TRBD2. The germline V gene has CDR1 PRHDT and CDR2 FYEKMQ (reference sequence). The CDR3 sequence is 15 residues long. Germline trimming cut 7 bases from V and 5 bases from J; bases unmatched to any gene: 11. The CDR3 spells CASILATSGRETQYF. DNA of the CDR3: TGTGCCAGCATCCTGGCGACTAGCGGTAGGGAGACCCAGTACTTC. Together with reference TRBV13 and TRBJ2-5, the CDR3 gives the full variable domain: AAGVIQSPRHLIKEKRETATLKCYPIPRHDTVYWYQQGPGQDPQFLISFYEKMQSDKGSIPDRFSAQQFSDYHSELNMSSLELGDSALYFCASILATSGRETQYFGPGTRLLVL.

CDR3: CAWSVSFGRADEQYF. The CDR3 DNA is TGTGCCTGGAGTGTATCGTTTGGCAGGGCCGACGAGCAGTACTTC. This sequence joins TRBV30 and TRBJ2-7; a weak D match, TRBD1 (5 bases). CDR1 GTSNPN and CDR2 SVGIG come from the germline V gene (reference sequence). The CDR3 sequence is 15 residues long. Trimming left V 0 bases short and J 5 bases short, with 17 bases between.

This chain uses TRBV30 with TRBJ1-1; D gene uncertain. Germline loops: CDR1 GTSNPN, CDR2 SVGIG (reference sequence). Trimming removed 4 bases from V and 0 bases from J, with 12 bases in between. This CDR3 has 14 amino acids. In DNA form, the CDR3 reads TGTGCCTGGAAGCCAACCGGAGTGAACACTGAAGCTTTCTTT. This codes for CAWKPTGVNTEAFF.

V and J are TRBV5-1 and TRBJ1-1; 7 nucleotides agree with TRBD1. Germline trimming cut 4 bases from V and 2 bases from J; bases unmatched to any gene: 5. This CDR3 has 14 amino acids. Germline CDR1 and CDR2: SGHRS and YFSETQ. This CDR3 reads CASSQGQLNTEAFF. DNA of the CDR3: TGCGCCAGCAGCCAGGGACAGCTCAACACTGAAGCTTTCTTT.

Only one count was recorded for this clone. The rearrangement joins TRBV5-1 to TRBJ2-3, with 8 bases that match TRBD2. The CDR3 spans 14 residues. V was pared by 2 bases and J by 3 bases, with 2 bases of the junction left unmatched. In germline, CDR1 is SGHRS, CDR2 YFSETQ. The chain's CDR3 is CASSLAGATDTQYF. CDR3 sequence (DNA): TGCGCCAGCAGCTTAGCGGGGGCGACAGATACGCAGTATTTT.

The CDR3 here is CASSLLAPDQPQHF. Here the CDR3 DNA reads TGTGCCAGCAGCTTACTGGCACCTGATCAGCCCCAGCATTTT. The rearrangement links TRBV7-2 to TRBJ1-5; D remains ambiguous. The CDR3 runs 14 residues. CDR1 and CDR2 from the germline V gene are SGHTA and FQGNSA. Trimming took off 2 bases at V and 5 bases at J, with 10 bases between the two ends.

Only a few counts were recorded for this clone. The rearrangement links TRBV7-3 to TRBJ2-1, with 13 bases that match TRBD2. Germline V gene data show CDR1 as SGHTA and CDR2 as FQGTGA. The junction had 5 bases not matched to a gene; V was cut back by 5 bases and J by 7 bases. The CDR3 extends over 15 amino acids. CDR3 protein: CASSLTSGGRNEQFF. CDR3 DNA sequence: TGTGCCAGCAGCCTGACTAGCGGGGGGCGGAATGAGCAGTTCTTC. Looking up the rest from reference TRBV7-3 and TRBJ2-1 gives the full variable domain: GAGVSQTPSNKVTEKGKYVELRCDPISGHTALYWYRQSLGQGPEFLIYFQGTGAADDSGLPNDRFFAVRPEGSVSTLKIQRTERGDSAVYLCASSLTSGGRNEQFFGPGTRLTVL.

This clone was observed a handful of times. The chain links TRBV4-1 to TRBJ2-7; TRBD1 is a possible D gene (5 bases). V lost 3 bases, J lost 6 bases, and 9 bases lay in between. Germline CDR1 MGHRA, CDR2 YSYEKL. This CDR3 has 12 amino acids. CDR3 nucleotide sequence: TGCGCCAGCAGCCACGACGACAGCGAGCAGTACTTC. Translated: CASSHDDSEQYF.

The chain employs TRBV27 and TRBJ2-2; no definite D call. The V and J ends lost 3 bases and 8 bases respectively, with 7 bases between them. The germline V gene encodes CDR1 MNHEY and CDR2 SMNVEV (reference sequence). There are 12 residues in the CDR3. CDR3 loop: CASSFNGGELFF. The DNA of the CDR3 is TGTGCCAGCAGTTTTAACGGGGGGGAGCTGTTTTTT.

This chain joins TRBV5-1 and TRBJ2-5; D gene ambiguous. This CDR3 is built from 14 residues. The germline V gene encodes CDR1 SGHRS and CDR2 YFSETQ. Trimming removed 0 bases from V and 4 bases from J, with 10 bases in between. This chain's CDR3 is CASSLAPPGETQYF. The CDR3 DNA follows: TGCGCCAGCAGCTTGGCCCCCCCGGGAGAGACCCAGTACTTC.

The CDR3 loop reads CASRRTGGAVGEQYF. The CDR3 DNA follows: TGTGCCAGCAGGCGAACAGGGGGCGCAGTGGGCGAGCAGTACTTC. This chain uses TRBV6-5 with TRBJ2-7; TRBD1 matches 9 bases. The CDR3 is 15 amino acids. The V gene's germline CDR1 is MNHEY and CDR2 SVGAGI. V was pared by 6 bases and J by 6 bases, with 12 bases of the junction left unmatched.

The rearrangement links TRBV20-1 to TRBJ2-2; the D is unclear. This CDR3 is built from 11 residues. The germline V gene encodes CDR1 DFQATT and CDR2 SNEGSKA (reference sequence). Trimming left V 3 bases short and J 4 bases short, with 3 bases between. The CDR3 is CSASLTGELFF. In DNA form, the CDR3 reads TGCAGTGCTAGCCTCACCGGGGAGCTGTTTTTT.

This chain uses TRBV4-2 with TRBJ2-7; 7 bases align to TRBD2. J was trimmed by 0 bases and V by 4 bases; bases with no gene match: 3. The germline gives CDR1 LGHNA, CDR2 YNFKEQ. This CDR3 contains 14 residues. As DNA, the CDR3 is TGTGCCAGCAGCCGCCGACTAGCCTCCTACGAGCAGTACTTC. Its translation is CASSRRLASYEQYF.